The 4 T cell receptor beta chains given below trace back to one sample, sequenced in a study of identical twins. One entry per CDR3 protein results from TCRdb running MiXCR on the 5' RACE reads. The table lists approximately 620,000 distinct CDR3 sequences, less than 10% of them singletons. These data were also reused for a study on yellow fever vaccine responses in identical twins.

Sequenced material: PBMCs. The receptors originated from a woman aged 18-29 years in good health.

This clonotype was seen just once. The chain is built from TRBV25-1 and TRBJ2-5; 10 bases map to TRBD1. With 4 bases clipped from V and 1 base from J, the junction kept 6 bases outside the gene matches. From germline, CDR1 is MGHDK and CDR2 SYGVNS. This CDR3 has 16 amino acids. DNA of the CDR3: TGTGCCAGCAGTGCCCCCAGACAGGGGGCCCAAGAGACCCAGTACTTC. Residues: CASSAPRQGAQETQYF.

This clonotype has only a few counts. The rearrangement links TRBV3-1 to TRBJ1-3; possibly TRBD1 for D (5 bases). CDR3 size: 14 residues. V lost 3 bases and J lost 7, with 13 bases in between. The V gene's germline CDR1 is LGHDT and CDR2 YNNKEL (reference sequence). This chain's CDR3 is CASSHWDRGNTIYF. CDR3 bases: TGTGCCAGCAGCCATTGGGACCGCGGGAACACCATATATTTT. Full variable domain (remainder filled in from reference TRBV3-1 and TRBJ1-3): DTAVSQTPKYLVTQMGNDKSIKCEQNLGHDTMYWYKQDSKKFLKIMFSYNNKELIINETVPNRFSPKSPDKAHLNLHINSLELGDSAVYFCASSHWDRGNTIYFGEGSWLTVV.

The V call is TRBV6-2 or TRBV6-3, the J call TRBJ2-3; 7 positions agree with TRBD2. This CDR3 has 16 residues. Germline CDR1 reads MNHEY; CDR2 reads SVGEGT. V trimming: 6 bases; J trimming: 4 bases; junction bases outside the gene matches: 13. This CDR3 reads CASSPPGAGAADTQYF. The CDR3 DNA sequence: TGTGCCAGCAGCCCCCCCGGGGCGGGAGCTGCAGATACGCAGTATTTT.

The gene calls are TRBV7-2 and TRBJ2-1; 7 bases match TRBD2. The V gene's germline CDR1 is SGHTA and CDR2 FQGNSA. V shed 6 bases, J shed 7 bases, and the junction held 15 bases outside the gene matches. This CDR3 has 16 residues. The CDR3: CASRTREGRRGNEQFF. The CDR3 bases are TGTGCCAGCAGAACTAGGGAGGGGCGTAGGGGAAATGAGCAGTTCTTC.